These T cell receptor beta chains were read from a single sample in a study of blood T cell repertoires in COVID-19. The method was immunoSEQ multiplex PCR; TCRdb's version includes in-frame clones alone and lacks a portion of them. The table has roughly 60,000 clones, around nine tenths seen once. Material: peripheral blood. These receptors all stem from a woman aged 80 or over with active COVID-19. CDR3s leave out the opening cysteine and the closing phenylalanine or tryptophan. D genes are given only for firm matches.

v_call	d_call	j_call	cdr3_length	cdr3_aa
TRBV5-4	TRBD1	TRBJ1-1	14	ASSFAGGARSTEAF
TRBV9	TRBD2	TRBJ2-2	14	ASSVGLAGDTGELF
TRBV20-1	TRBD1	TRBJ1-2	11	SASGGTGLGYT
TRBV4-1	NA	TRBJ1-5	13	ASSRVTGTNQPQH
TRBV4-1	TRBD1	TRBJ2-4	15	ASSQDRTGIDKNIQY
TRBV10-1	NA	TRBJ1-1	11	ASSDRVDTEAF
TRBV19	NA	TRBJ2-6	15	ASSTRGAYSGANVLT
TRBV28	TRBD2	TRBJ2-5	15	ASSSSGTSGGQETQY
TRBV5-6	TRBD1	TRBJ2-3	13	ASTSRQGNTDTQY
TRBV9	NA	TRBJ1-1	12	ASSASLGDTEAF
TRBV28	NA	TRBJ2-2	14	ASSFLLGADTGELF
TRBV4-2	NA	TRBJ2-2	12	ASSPQGNTGELF
TRBV20-1	NA	TRBJ2-3	9	SARPGDTQY
TRBV5-1	TRBD2	TRBJ2-5	16	ASSSGTSGGASWETQY
TRBV7-8	NA	TRBJ1-6	12	ASSLEQNNSPLH
TRBV19	NA	TRBJ1-5	13	ASSKEGGSFQPQH
TRBV18	NA	TRBJ2-3	13	ASSGQRVSTDTQY
TRBV4-1	TRBD1	TRBJ2-7	14	ASSHPRQGSSYEQY
TRBV7-2	TRBD1	TRBJ2-3	13	ASSLRQGAADTQY
TRBV5-1	TRBD1	TRBJ2-2	13	ASSSGTGGTGELF
TRBV11-2	TRBD1	TRBJ1-4	13	ASSALTGVGEKLF
TRBV5-5	NA	TRBJ2-6	16	ASSLVNGQGSGANVLT
TRBV18	TRBD1	TRBJ1-1	14	ASSLGQPYMNTEAF
TRBV7-8	TRBD1	TRBJ1-2	15	ASSLDSGTGNNYGYT
TRBV28	NA	TRBJ2-1	16	ASSAGGLGRSSYNEQF
TRBV19	NA	TRBJ2-1	11	ASSADYGNEQF
TRBV18	TRBD1	TRBJ1-5	14	ASSPGAGTGNQPQH
TRBV7-9	NA	TRBJ2-2	12	ASSLVGDTGELF
TRBV7-2	TRBD1	TRBJ1-2	11	ASIPLTGDGYT
TRBV4-2	TRBD2	TRBJ2-7	13	ASSQEAGGPYEQY
TRBV27	NA	TRBJ2-2	11	ASKIPNTGELF
TRBV25-1	NA	TRBJ2-1	12	ASSPMSSYNEQF
TRBV27	TRBD2	TRBJ2-3	13	ASSLAGLALDTQY
TRBV28	NA	TRBJ1-5	10	ASTSGDQPQH
TRBV5-1	NA	TRBJ2-7	9	ASSLINEQY
TRBV11-2	NA	TRBJ2-7	12	ASSAGFSSYEQY
TRBV10-2	NA	TRBJ2-1	9	ASSELREQF
TRBV7-6	TRBD1	TRBJ1-5	13	ASSLRTGQNQPQH
TRBV11-2	TRBD1	TRBJ1-1	11	ASSPGTETEAF
TRBV3-1/TRBV3-2	NA	TRBJ1-1	14	ASSHQSRQGGTEAF
TRBV4-1	NA	TRBJ1-1	12	ASRILTGNTEAF
TRBV6-1	TRBD1	TRBJ1-4	15	ASSGTDRGRWEEKLF
TRBV2	NA	TRBJ2-5	12	ASSELVAVETQY
TRBV28	NA	TRBJ2-3	14	ASSFRGQGSTDTQY
TRBV5-1	TRBD1	TRBJ1-4	12	ASSFGQENEKLF
TRBV29-1	NA	TRBJ2-7	12	SVLGSGGSYEQY
TRBV6-5	TRBD2	TRBJ2-7	12	ASATSGSSHEQY
TRBV5-1	TRBD2	TRBJ2-1	15	ASSLVLTSGRAGEQF
TRBV29-1	NA	TRBJ2-5	9	SVELSETQY
TRBV24-1	TRBD2	TRBJ2-4	15	ATSDSGLAGIKNIQY
TRBV5-5	TRBD1	TRBJ1-1	13	ASSLDTGGNTEAF
TRBV6-5	TRBD1	TRBJ1-4	12	ASSPDRINEKLF
TRBV2	NA	TRBJ2-7	11	ASSGTARGEQY